Listed below are T cell receptor beta chains from one sample, sequenced in a study of T cell repertoires in cytomegalovirus infection. Which antigens these TCRs recognize remains unknown. TCRdb re-derived calls from the reads in MiXCR, one entry per CDR3 protein. The top ten clones hold around an eighth of a sample with roughly 920,000 distinct CDR3 sequences, approximately 31% of them seen once. The sample here was cultured CD8+ T cells from PBMCs, taken from culture after CMV antigen stimulation. These TCRs come from a human donor in good health (CMV status not recorded). Some clones in this sample may be carry-over from other donors' samples. Each CDR3 is given with its conserved first and last residue. D genes are given only for firm matches. Size is omitted from some rows. Given values are once, few, many or a class for expanded clones.

j_gene	d_gene	v_gene	abundance	CDR3aa	CDR3nt
TRBJ1-6	.	TRBV27	few	CASSLSGESPLHF	TGTGCCAGCAGTTTGTCAGGGGAGTCACCCCTCCACTTT
TRBJ1-4	.	TRBV5-1	.	CASSSSGSANEKLFF	TGCGCCAGCAGCTCCTCAGGGTCGGCTAATGAAAAACTGTTTTTT
TRBJ2-2	TRBD1	TRBV7-6	.	CASIQGATGELFF	TGTGCCAGCATACAGGGGGCGACCGGGGAGCTGTTTTTT
TRBJ2-1	.	TRBV7-9	.	CASRRPSENNEQFF	TGTGCCAGCCGTAGGCCTTCAGAAAACAATGAGCAGTTCTTC
TRBJ2-1	.	TRBV6-8	few	CASSYSDGGSYNEQFF	TGTGCCAGCAGTTACTCAGATGGGGGCTCCTACAATGAGCAGTTCTTC
TRBJ2-5	TRBD1	TRBV7-9	.	CASSSFTGTEQETQYF	TGTGCCAGCAGCTCATTCACCGGGACAGAGCAAGAGACCCAGTACTTC
TRBJ2-2	.	TRBV7-6	.	CASREGHTGELFF	TGTGCCAGCAGAGAGGGCCACACCGGGGAGCTGTTTTTT
TRBJ1-2	TRBD1	TRBV7-8	once	CVSSLSTLGQDYGYTF	TGTGTCAGCAGCTTATCCACCCTAGGACAGGACTATGGCTACACCTTC
TRBJ2-1	.	TRBV6-6	few	CASNPDSNEQFF	TGTGCCAGCAACCCAGACAGCAATGAGCAGTTCTTC
TRBJ1-6	.	TRBV27	.	CASGVSSGARGLGSPLHF	TGTGCCAGCGGTGTATCGTCAGGGGCGAGGGGCCTCGGGTCACCCCTCCACTTT
TRBJ2-1	.	TRBV7-2	many	CASSHQGRRPYNEQFF	TGTGCCAGCAGCCACCAAGGACGTAGACCTTACAATGAGCAGTTCTTC
TRBJ1-6	TRBD1	TRBV7-8	.	CASSTTGLGSPLHF	TGTGCCAGCTCCACGACAGGGCTCGGATCACCCCTCCACTTT
TRBJ1-1	.	TRBV19	few	CASRPGGVTEAFF	TGTGCCAGTCGCCCGGGAGGGGTCACTGAAGCTTTCTTT
TRBJ2-3	TRBD2	TRBV9	.	CASSRSGGPDTQYF	TGTGCCAGCAGCCGTTCGGGGGGGCCAGATACGCAGTATTTT
TRBJ1-5	TRBD1	TRBV12-3/TRBV12-4	.	CANSLPIGQGPKPQHF	TGTGCCAACAGTTTACCTATAGGACAGGGGCCTAAGCCCCAGCATTTT
TRBJ2-1	TRBD2	TRBV5-5	few	CASAGLADYNEQFF	TGTGCCAGCGCGGGTCTAGCGGACTACAATGAGCAGTTCTTC
TRBJ2-3	TRBD2	TRBV6-5	few	CASSYSASGGATDTQYF	TGTGCCAGCAGTTACTCGGCTAGCGGGGGGGCCACAGATACGCAGTATTTT
TRBJ2-7	.	TRBV10-2	.	CASSEGIYYEQYF	TGCGCCAGCAGTGAGGGAATCTACTACGAGCAGTACTTC
TRBJ2-3	.	TRBV2	few	CASSELIADTQYF	TGTGCCAGCAGTGAACTAATAGCAGATACGCAGTATTTT
TRBJ1-2	.	TRBV11-1	.	CASSQDDRDTFSYDYTF	TGTGCCAGCAGCCAAGATGATCGGGACACCTTCTCATATGACTACACCTTC
TRBJ2-5	TRBD1	TRBV29-1	.	CSVEGQGKETQYF	TGCAGCGTGGAGGGACAGGGTAAAGAGACCCAGTACTTC
TRBJ2-1	.	TRBV15	.	CATSRETTGPLYNEQFF	TGTGCCACCAGCAGGGAAACGACAGGACCCCTTTACAATGAGCAGTTCTTC
TRBJ2-7	.	TRBV4-2	.	CASSPSGRGESSYEQYF	TGTGCCAGCAGCCCGTCGGGTAGGGGGGAGAGCTCCTACGAGCAGTACTTC
TRBJ1-2	.	TRBV27	many	CASSLGPLTGYTF	TGTGCCAGCAGTTTAGGACCCCTGACTGGCTACACCTTC
TRBJ2-1	TRBD1	TRBV4-2	.	CASSQGTVREQFF	TGTGCCAGCAGCCAGGGGACAGTCCGCGAGCAGTTCTTC
TRBJ2-2	.	TRBV10-3	few	CAISGLPDSGELFF	TGTGCCATCAGTGGATTACCGGACAGCGGGGAGCTGTTTTTT
TRBJ1-2	.	TRBV2	few	CASSDHDDSDGYTF	TGTGCCAGCAGTGATCACGACGATTCGGATGGCTACACCTTC
TRBJ1-2	TRBD1	TRBV29-1	few	CSVRDRLSNYGYTF	TGCAGCGTCCGGGACAGACTTTCTAACTATGGCTACACCTTC
TRBJ1-2	TRBD1	TRBV7-6	many	CASTGDGFGYTF	TGTGCCAGTACAGGGGACGGGTTTGGCTACACCTTC
TRBJ2-2	.	TRBV5-4	.	CASSWSGGLTNTGELFF	TGTGCCAGCAGCTGGTCCGGGGGCCTAACGAACACCGGGGAGCTGTTTTTT
TRBJ2-1	TRBD2	TRBV7-3	.	CASSPYRAGGDDEQFF	TGTGCCAGCAGCCCCTACAGGGCGGGGGGGGACGATGAGCAGTTCTTC
TRBJ1-4	.	TRBV13	few	CASSFAQGQLGEKLFF	TGTGCCAGCAGCTTTGCCCAAGGACAGTTGGGTGAAAAACTGTTTTTT
TRBJ1-3	.	TRBV11-2	.	CASEGGPGNTIYF	TGTGCCAGTGAGGGAGGCCCTGGAAACACCATATATTTT
TRBJ1-2	.	TRBV7-6	few	CASSPDGSYGYTF	TGTGCCAGCAGTCCCGACGGGTCCTATGGCTACACCTTC
TRBJ2-7	.	TRBV5-5	.	CASSLTSFLFYEQYF	TGTGCCAGCAGCTTGACGAGCTTTTTATTCTACGAGCAGTACTTC
TRBJ2-5	TRBD2	TRBV25-1	few	CASRGGGGFGETQYF	TGTGCCAGCAGAGGCGGCGGGGGGTTCGGGGAGACCCAGTACTTC
TRBJ1-1	.	TRBV19	.	CASKGPLRTEAFF	TGTGCCAGTAAGGGTCCTCTTAGGACTGAAGCTTTCTTT
TRBJ1-1	.	TRBV7-9	few	CASRPGTGRNTEAFF	TGTGCCAGCAGGCCCGGTACCGGAAGGAACACTGAAGCTTTCTTT
TRBJ1-1	.	TRBV7-6	.	CASSSFYESEAFF	TGTGCCAGCAGCTCGTTCTATGAGAGCGAAGCTTTCTTT
TRBJ2-3	.	TRBV28	.	CASKISGFGVGDTQYF	TGTGCCAGTAAAATCTCAGGGTTTGGTGTAGGAGATACGCAGTATTTT
TRBJ2-1	TRBD2	TRBV6-2/TRBV6-3	.	CASRNLAGGLYNEQFF	TGTGCCAGCAGAAACCTAGCGGGGGGGCTATACAATGAGCAGTTCTTC
TRBJ1-3	.	TRBV6-6	.	CASSYALLDRTTGNTVYF	TGTGCCAGCAGTTACGCGCTTTTGGACAGAACAACTGGAAACACCGTATATTTT
TRBJ1-2	TRBD1	TRBV27	.	CASSQTAGQTYGYTF	TGTGCCAGCAGTCAGACGGCGGGACAGACTTATGGCTACACCTTC
TRBJ2-2	.	TRBV6-6	.	CASSPGPTTGELFF	TGTGCCAGCAGTCCCGGACCTACGACCGGGGAGCTGTTTTTT
TRBJ1-6	.	TRBV7-9	few	CASSPTKTDSPLHF	TGTGCCAGCAGCCCCACCAAGACAGATTCACCCCTCCACTTT
TRBJ1-2	TRBD1	TRBV7-9	many	CASSQYDRAHIGYTF	TGTGCCAGCAGCCAATACGACAGGGCCCATATTGGCTACACCTTC
TRBJ2-1	.	TRBV5-5	.	CASSLRHGHEQFF	TGTGCCAGCAGCTTGCGGCATGGGCATGAGCAGTTCTTC
TRBJ1-2	.	TRBV7-9	.	CASSPSGQLDGYTF	TGTGCCAGCAGCCCTAGTGGCCAGTTAGATGGCTACACCTTC
TRBJ1-1	TRBD1	TRBV7-9	.	CASSLGGQGMNTEAFF	TGTGCCAGCAGCTTAGGAGGACAGGGGATGAACACTGAAGCTTTCTTT
TRBJ1-4	.	TRBV7-6	.	CASSLDAEGVGEKLFF	TGTGCCAGCAGCTTAGACGCTGAGGGGGTGGGTGAAAAACTGTTTTTT
TRBJ2-2	.	TRBV12-3/TRBV12-4	.	CANNPGSNTGELFF	TGTGCCAACAACCCCGGGAGCAACACCGGGGAGCTGTTTTTT
TRBJ2-1	.	TRBV18	.	CASSPSTQADYNEQFF	TGTGCCAGCTCACCAAGTACGCAGGCAGACTACAATGAGCAGTTCTTC
TRBJ2-1	.	TRBV5-5	.	CASSFTLSSGEQFF	TGTGCCAGCAGCTTTACTTTAAGTTCGGGTGAGCAGTTCTTC
TRBJ2-2	.	TRBV7-6	few	CASTPPGTQNTGELFF	TGTGCCAGCACCCCTCCCGGGACTCAGAACACCGGGGAGCTGTTTTTT